This T cell receptor beta chain was identified during a study of blood T cell repertoires in COVID-19. The junction had 1 base not matched to a gene; V was cut back by 5 bases and J by 6 bases. The length of the CDR3 is 11 residues. The V gene's germline CDR1 is DFQATT and CDR2 SNEGSKA (reference sequence). Clones were read by immunoSEQ multiplex PCR, and TCRdb kept only the in-frame ones, dropping some. The sample contains 350,000 to 400,000 clones, more than 70% of which appear only once. This clone was seen more than once but under ten times. The TCR was taken from a woman between 18 and 30 years old who had recovered from COVID-19. The sample consisted of PBMCs or T cells enriched from blood (not recorded which). The chain uses TRBV20-1 and TRBJ2-7; TRBD1 agrees at 10 bases. The CDR3: CSARQGAEQYF. The DNA of the CDR3 is TGCAGTGCTCGACAGGGGGCCGAGCAGTACTTC.